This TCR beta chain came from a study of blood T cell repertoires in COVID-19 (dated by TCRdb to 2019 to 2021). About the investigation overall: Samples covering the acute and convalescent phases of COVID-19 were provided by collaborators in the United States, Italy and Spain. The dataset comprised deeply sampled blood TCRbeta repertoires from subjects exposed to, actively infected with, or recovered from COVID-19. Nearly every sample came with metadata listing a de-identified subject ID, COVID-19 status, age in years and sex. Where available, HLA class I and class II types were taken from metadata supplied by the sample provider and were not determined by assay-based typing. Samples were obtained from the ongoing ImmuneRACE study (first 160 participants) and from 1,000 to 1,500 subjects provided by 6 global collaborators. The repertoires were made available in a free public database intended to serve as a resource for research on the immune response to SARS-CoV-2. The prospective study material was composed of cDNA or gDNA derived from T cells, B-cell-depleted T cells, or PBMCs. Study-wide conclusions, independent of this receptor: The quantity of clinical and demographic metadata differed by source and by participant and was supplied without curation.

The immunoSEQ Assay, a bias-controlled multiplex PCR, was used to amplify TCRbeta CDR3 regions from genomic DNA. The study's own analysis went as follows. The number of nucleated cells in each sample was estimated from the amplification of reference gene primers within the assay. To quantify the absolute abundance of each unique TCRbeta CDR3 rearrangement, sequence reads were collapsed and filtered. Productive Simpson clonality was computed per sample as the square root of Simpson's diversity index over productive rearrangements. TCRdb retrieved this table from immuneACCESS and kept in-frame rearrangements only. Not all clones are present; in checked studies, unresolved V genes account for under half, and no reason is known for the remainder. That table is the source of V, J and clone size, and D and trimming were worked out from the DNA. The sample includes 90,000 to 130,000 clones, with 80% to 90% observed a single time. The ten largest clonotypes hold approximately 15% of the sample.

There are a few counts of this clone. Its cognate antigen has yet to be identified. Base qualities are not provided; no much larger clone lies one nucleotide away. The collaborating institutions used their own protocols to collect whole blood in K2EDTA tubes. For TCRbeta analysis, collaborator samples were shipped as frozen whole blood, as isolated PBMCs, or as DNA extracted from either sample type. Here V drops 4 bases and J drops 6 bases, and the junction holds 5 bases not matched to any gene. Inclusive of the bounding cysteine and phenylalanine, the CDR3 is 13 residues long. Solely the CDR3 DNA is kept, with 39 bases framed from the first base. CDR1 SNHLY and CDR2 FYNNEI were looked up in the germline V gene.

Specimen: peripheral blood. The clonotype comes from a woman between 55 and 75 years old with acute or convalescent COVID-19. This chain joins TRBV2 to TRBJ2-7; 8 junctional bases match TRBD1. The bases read TGTGCCAGCAGTGCACGACAGGGGAGCGAGCAGTACTTC. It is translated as CASSARQGSEQYF. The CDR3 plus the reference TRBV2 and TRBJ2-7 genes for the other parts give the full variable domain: EPEVTQTPSHQVTQMGQEVILRCVPISNHLYFYWYRQILGQKVEFLVSFYNNEISEKSEIFDDQFSVERPDGSNFTLKIRSTKLEDSAMYFCASSARQGSEQYFGPGTRLTVT.